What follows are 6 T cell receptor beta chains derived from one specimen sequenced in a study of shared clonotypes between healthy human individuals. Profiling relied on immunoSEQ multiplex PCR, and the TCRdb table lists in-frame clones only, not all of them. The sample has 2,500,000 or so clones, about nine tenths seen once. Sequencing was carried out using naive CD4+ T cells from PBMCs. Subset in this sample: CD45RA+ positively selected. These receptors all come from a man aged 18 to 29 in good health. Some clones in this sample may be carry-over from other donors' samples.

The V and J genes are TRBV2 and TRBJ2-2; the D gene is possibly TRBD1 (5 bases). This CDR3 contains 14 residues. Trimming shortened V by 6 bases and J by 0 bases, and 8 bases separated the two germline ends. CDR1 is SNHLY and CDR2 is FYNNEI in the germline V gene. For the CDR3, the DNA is TGTGCCAGCAGGACAGACTCGAACACCGGGGAGCTGTTTTTT. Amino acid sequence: CASRTDSNTGELFF.

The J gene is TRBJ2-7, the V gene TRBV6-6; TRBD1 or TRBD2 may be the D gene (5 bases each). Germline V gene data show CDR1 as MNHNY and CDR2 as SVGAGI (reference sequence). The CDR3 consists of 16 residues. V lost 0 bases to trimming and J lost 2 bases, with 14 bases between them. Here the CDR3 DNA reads TGTGCCAGCAGTTACTCGCTGGGTTGGGACGCCTACGAGCAGTACTTC. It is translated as CASSYSLGWDAYEQYF.

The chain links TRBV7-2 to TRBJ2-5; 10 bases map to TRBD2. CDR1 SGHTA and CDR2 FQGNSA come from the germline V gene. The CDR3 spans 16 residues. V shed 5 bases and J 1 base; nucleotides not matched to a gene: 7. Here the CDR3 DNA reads TGTGCCAGCAGCCTGGGGAGCGGGAGGGCCCAAGAGACCCAGTACTTC. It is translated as CASSLGSGRAQETQYF.

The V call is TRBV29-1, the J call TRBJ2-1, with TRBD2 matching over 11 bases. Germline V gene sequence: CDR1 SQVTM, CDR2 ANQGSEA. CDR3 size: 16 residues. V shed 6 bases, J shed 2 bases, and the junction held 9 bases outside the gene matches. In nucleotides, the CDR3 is TGCAGCGTCAAACCTAGCGGGAGGTCTACCTACAATGAGCAGTTCTTC. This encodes CSVKPSGRSTYNEQFF.

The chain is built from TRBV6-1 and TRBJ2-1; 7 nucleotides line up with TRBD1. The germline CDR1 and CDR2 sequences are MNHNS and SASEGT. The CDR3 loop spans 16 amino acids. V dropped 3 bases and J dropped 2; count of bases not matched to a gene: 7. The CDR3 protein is CASSEHDRVTYNEQFF. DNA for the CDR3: TGTGCCAGCAGTGAGCACGACAGGGTCACCTACAATGAGCAGTTCTTC.

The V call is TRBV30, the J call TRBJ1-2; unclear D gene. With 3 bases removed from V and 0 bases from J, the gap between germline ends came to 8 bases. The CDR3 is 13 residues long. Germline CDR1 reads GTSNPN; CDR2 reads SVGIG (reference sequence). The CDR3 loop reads CAWSPGSNYGYTF. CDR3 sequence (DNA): TGTGCCTGGAGCCCTGGGTCTAACTATGGCTACACCTTC.